This entry concerns a single T cell receptor beta chain. Its cognate antigen has yet to be identified. Within one base of it there is no much larger clone, and no base qualities were kept. This specimen belongs to a study of OX40 agonist ivuxolimab in advanced cancers. Concerning the study at large: Ivuxolimab was a fully human IgG2 agonistic monoclonal antibody targeting the costimulatory receptor OX40 (CD134). Intravenous ivuxolimab was administered to patients every 2 weeks at six dose levels: 0.01, 0.1, 0.3, 1.5, 3 and 10 mg/kg. Of the roughly 50 dose-escalation patients, hepatocellular carcinoma was present in 19, melanoma in around 15, renal cell carcinoma in 9 and head and neck cancer in 9. In the dose-escalation cohort, more than 75% of patients were male, and the mean age was about 55 years, with a range of roughly 23 to 85. Prior anti-PD-1, anti-PD-L1 or anti-CTLA-4 therapy was permitted, and about two fifths of dose-escalation patients had received checkpoint inhibitors. Three dose-escalation patients achieved partial responses, one with hepatocellular carcinoma and two with cutaneous melanoma. The purpose of peripheral TCRbeta sequencing was to test whether ivuxolimab changed TCR sequence diversity and led to clonal T-cell expansion. The paper describes the monotherapy dose-escalation part (N ≈ 49 patients) of the phase I trial of ivuxolimab.

For sequencing of the TCRbeta CDR3 region, genomic DNA was extracted from the sorted cells. The immunoSEQ Assay was used to sequence the TCRbeta CDR3 regions. What TCRdb holds here is the immuneACCESS table cut down to in-frame rearrangements. Part of the clones is not present; checked against another copy, under half of the missing clones reflect an unresolved V gene, and the others are unexplained. For this sample there are 65,000 or so clones; around four fifths appear just once. About 3.7% of the sample rests with the top ten. The CDR3 runs 15 residues from the cysteine to the phenylalanine. The only DNA kept is the CDR3, 45 bases in frame from the first base. Cut back by 1 base and 2 bases, the V and J ends lie 12 bases apart. The germline V gene gives CDR1 as LGHNA and CDR2 as YSLEER. The trial excluded patients who had a history of autoimmune disease or who were on systemic immunosuppression. In every dose cohort, peripheral blood was drawn for TCR sequencing at baseline, cycle 4 day 1, and cycle 7 day 1. Samples came from an open-label, multicenter, first-in-human phase I dose-escalation trial of ivuxolimab. Adults with locally advanced or metastatic head and neck squamous cell, hepatocellular, melanoma or renal cell carcinoma were enrolled in the trial. Before TCR sequencing, CD4+ T cells and CD8+ T cells from peripheral blood were sorted into separate populations.

Paper-wide results and their limitations: The antigen specificity of the clonally expanded peripheral T cells was not determined. Low levels of normalized T-cell clonal expansion were also seen in some patients who did not respond. Partial responders in the 0.1-3.0 mg/kg groups had among the lowest normalized peripheral clonal expansion, especially among CD8+ T cells. On average, CD8+ T cells showed more expanded clones than CD4+ T cells after ivuxolimab. At doses from 0.1 to 3.0 mg/kg, clonal expansion was seen in both CD4+ and CD8+ blood T cells between baseline and week 6.

The sequencing used CD4+ or CD8+ T cells sorted from blood, collected in a trial of the OX40 agonist ivuxolimab. The chain was built from TRBV4-3 and TRBJ2-7, with a tentative D gene TRBD2 over 6 matching bases. The receptor comes from an adult with an advanced solid tumor such as melanoma, head and neck, liver or kidney cancer. The CDR3 protein sequence reads: CASSQVVGGAYEQYF. The base sequence is TGCGCCAGCAGCCAAGTGGTGGGGGGAGCCTACGAGCAGTACTTC.